These 12 T cell receptor beta chains were sequenced from one sample in a study of T cells in women clearing cervical HPV infection (dated by TCRdb to 2016 to 2018). Receptors were amplified or captured by the immunoSEQ multiplex PCR assay. TCRdb retrieved this table from immuneACCESS and kept in-frame rearrangements only. Not all clones are present; in checked studies, unresolved V genes account for under half, and no reason is known for the remainder. The sample's own table lists roughly 30,000 clones. Approximately 22% of the sample is held by the ten biggest clonotypes. Specimen: blood buffy coat. Receptors originate from a woman between 18 and 69 years old with a cervical HPV16 infection that either progressed to CIN3+ or cleared (not recorded which).

As concerns this clone: The read ends 3 residues shy of where the CDR3 ends; the end is completed using the germline J gene. This chain uses TRBV5-1 with TRBJ1-2; 7 bases fit TRBD1. The CDR3 covers 14 residues. The J segment lost 2 bases and the V segment lost 4 bases, leaving 5 bases of the junction unmatched. Germline V gene lookup returns CDR1 SGHRS and CDR2 YFSETQ. The CDR3 sequence is CASSGQGGNYGYTF. Partial CDR3 DNA: TGCGCCAGCAGCGGACAAGGGGGCAACTATGGC. The full variable domain, with the rest looked up from reference TRBV5-1 and TRBJ1-2, is KAGVTQTPRYLIKTRGQQVTLSCSPISGHRSVSWYQQTPGQGLQFLFEYFSETQRNKGNFPGRFSGRQFSNSRSEMNVSTLELGDSALYLCASSGQGGNYGYTFGSGTRLTVV.

Regarding this clone: The read comes to an end 3 residues before the CDR3 does, leaving the germline J gene to fill in the end. V usage is TRBV10-3 and J usage is TRBJ2-3, with a weak D call TRBD2 (6 bases). The CDR3 has 16 amino acids. The germline V gene encodes CDR1 ENHRY and CDR2 SYGVKD. V was shortened by 0 bases and J by 3 bases, with 13 bases between the two germline ends. CDR3 bases read: TGTGCCATCAGTGAGTCGGGACTCTCCTTAACAGATACG. It is translated as CAISESGLSLTDT. The full CDR3 protein reads CAISESGLSLTDTQYF.

As for this clone: The DNA ends 3 residues before the CDR3 does, and the rest of the CDR3 is filled in from the germline J gene. J is TRBJ2-7 and V is TRBV28; D gene uncertain. V lost 2 bases, J lost 5 bases, and 4 bases lay in between. The CDR3 contains 11 residues. Germline V gene data show CDR1 as MDHEN and CDR2 as SYDVKM. The CDR3 bases that were read are TGTGCCAGCAGTTTAGGGCACGAG. Translating gives CASSLGHE. The CDR3 as a whole reads CASSLGHEQYF.

To note about this clone: The read terminates 3 residues ahead of where the CDR3 ends, so the germline J gene completes it. The chain links TRBV27 to TRBJ2-3; no definite D call. CDR1 and CDR2 from the germline V gene are MNHEY and SMNVEV (reference sequence). Between the trimmed V and J ends, which lost 4 bases and 5 bases, there was a span of 16 bases. The CDR3 extends over 15 amino acids. CDR3 sequence: CASSSRTAQLDTQYF. Incomplete CDR3 DNA: TGTGCCAGCAGTTCACGAACCGCGCAACTAGATACG.

This clone shows up as medium-sized by frequency. The read terminates 3 residues before the CDR3 end, so the remaining end is supplied by the germline J gene. J is TRBJ2-7 and V is TRBV7-4; perhaps TRBD2 as D (5 bases). The CDR3 is 15 amino acids. The germline V gene has CDR1 SGHVT and CDR2 SQSDAQ. Deletions cut 1 base from V and 3 bases from J, with 13 bases between. The sequenced part of the CDR3 DNA is TGTGCCAGCAGCTTAGGGCTGGACTCTAACTACGAG. Amino acid sequence: CASSLGLDSNYE. The full CDR3 protein is CASSLGLDSNYEQYF.

Note on this clone: The sequence runs out 3 residues before the end of the CDR3; the remainder is reconstructed from the germline J gene. This chain uses TRBV10-3 with TRBJ2-3; 8 positions match TRBD2. Losses at the gene ends were 5 bases for V and 4 bases for J; bases not matched to a gene: 5. Looked up from germline, CDR1 is ENHRY and CDR2 is SYGVKD. This CDR3 is 14 amino acids long. The covered CDR3 bases are TGTGCCATCAGTCTAGCGGGTAGGGCAGATACG. Amino acids: CAISLAGRADT. The CDR3 as a whole reads CAISLAGRADTQYF.

In the case of this clone: The read ends 3 residues before the CDR3 terminus; that terminus is restored from the germline J gene. The V call is TRBV30, the J call TRBJ2-7; 7 bases line up with TRBD1. V was clipped by 2 bases and J by 0 bases; unmatched bases: 7. Germline assignment: CDR1 GTSNPN and CDR2 SVGIG (reference sequence). This CDR3 spans 15 amino acids. The CDR3 loop is CAWSRAGTDSYEQYF. The sequenced CDR3 bases are TGTGCCTGGAGTAGGGCCGGGACAGACTCCTACGAG.

Turning to this clone: The read falls 3 residues short of the CDR3 end, and the missing part is taken from the germline J gene. The rearrangement links TRBV5-1 to TRBJ2-1; tentatively, D is TRBD1 (5 bases). Germline V gene sequence: CDR1 SGHRS, CDR2 YFSETQ. CDR3 length: 16 amino acids. The V end lost 4 bases, the J end lost 9 bases, and 23 bases lay between the germline ends. The CDR3 here is CASSMPQEGVSSEQFF. The CDR3 bases that were read are TGCGCCAGCAGCATGCCCCAGGAAGGGGTATCTAGTGAG. The variable domain in full, with the rest retrieved from reference TRBV5-1 and TRBJ2-1, is KAGVTQTPRYLIKTRGQQVTLSCSPISGHRSVSWYQQTPGQGLQFLFEYFSETQRNKGNFPGRFSGRQFSNSRSEMNVSTLELGDSALYLCASSMPQEGVSSEQFFGPGTRLTVL.

Details on this clone: The read gets to within 3 residues of the CDR3 end, and the germline J gene fills in the rest. The genes are TRBV5-1 and TRBJ1-1, with D perhaps TRBD1 (6 bases). The ends were cut back, 0 bases at V and 5 bases at J, with 11 bases in the middle. The CDR3 extends over 14 amino acids. CDR1 SGHRS and CDR2 YFSETQ come from the germline V gene. This CDR3 is CASSLEDSRTEAFF. The covered CDR3 bases are TGCGCCAGCAGCTTGGAGGACAGTAGGACTGAA.

Of note for this clone: The sequenced fragment ends 3 residues before the CDR3 boundary, so the rest is inferred from the germline J gene. The chain links TRBV7-9 to TRBJ2-2, with D possibly being TRBD1 (6 bases). The CDR3 has 14 residues. V gave up 5 bases and J gave up 4 bases, with 11 bases separating them. Germline-derived CDR1 and CDR2 are SEHNR and FQNEAQ (reference sequence). Here the CDR3 reads CASSPQGSTGELFF. CDR3 DNA, as far as it was read: TGTGCCAGCAGCCCACAGGGATCCACCGGGGAG.

A remark on this clone: The read is 3 residues too short to cover the CDR3 end, so that end is filled in from the germline J gene. The rearrangement links TRBV19 to TRBJ1-2; no clear D gene. The CDR3 covers 14 residues. From germline, CDR1 is LNHDA and CDR2 SQIVND (reference sequence). The CDR3 loop is CASSLSGSSADYTF. The CDR3 DNA, read in part, is TGTGCCAGTAGCCTAAGCGGGAGCTCAGCTGAC.

A remark on this clone: Read coverage stops 3 residues before the CDR3 terminus; the germline J gene supplies the remainder. This chain joins TRBV11-3 and TRBJ2-1; D not certain. The V end was cut by 3 bases, the J end by 1 base, with 7 bases between. This CDR3 contains 14 residues. CDR1 SGHNT and CDR2 YENEEA come from the germline V gene. CDR3 sequence reads: CASSFIGSYNEQFF. The CDR3 DNA, read in part, is TGTGCCAGCAGCTTCATCGGGTCCTACAATGAG.